These 3 T cell receptor beta chains were all obtained from the same sample, sequenced in a study of T cells after yellow fever vaccination. Each CDR3 protein is one row after TCRdb ran MiXCR on the 5' RACE reads. This sample carries more than 300,000 distinct CDR3 sequences, 6.5% to 8.5% of them seen once, and the ten largest clones take roughly a sixth. Sequencing was performed on PBMCs, taken more than 35 days after the first yellow fever vaccination. The receptors here all came from a young man who received the YFV17D yellow fever vaccine.

This clonotype turned up a few times. The chain carries TRBV25-1 and TRBJ2-5; either TRBD1 or TRBD2 may fit D (5 bases each). V lost 1 base to trimming and J lost 5 bases, with 14 bases between them. CDR1 and CDR2 (germline): MGHDK, SYGVNS. CDR3 length: 15 amino acids. The CDR3 spells CASSESGSGGETQYF. The CDR3 nucleotides are TGTGCCAGCAGTGAATCAGGGAGCGGTGGTGAGACCCAGTACTTC.

In its sample, this clonotype was seen many times. This chain uses TRBV5-1 with TRBJ2-3; no firm D call. Germline CDR1 reads SGHRS; CDR2 reads YFSETQ. The length of the CDR3 is 14 residues. Trimming removed 0 bases from V and 6 bases from J, with 11 bases in between. CDR3 sequence reads: CASSLGPNLDTQYF. The CDR3 coding sequence is TGCGCCAGCAGCTTGGGGCCTAATCTTGATACGCAGTATTTT. Supplemented by reference TRBV5-1 and TRBJ2-3, the full variable domain reads KAGVTQTPRYLIKTRGQQVTLSCSPISGHRSVSWYQQTPGQGLQFLFEYFSETQRNKGNFPGRFSGRQFSNSRSEMNVSTLELGDSALYLCASSLGPNLDTQYFGPGTRLTVL.

This clonotype has a handful of counts. This chain links TRBV29-1 with TRBJ1-3, with no clear D. V was cut by 1 base and J by 10 bases, with 11 bases left in between. The CDR3 consists of 12 residues. Germline V gene lookup returns CDR1 SQVTM and CDR2 ANQGSEA. CDR3 coding DNA: TGCAGCGTTGAAGCGCTTTCGGGAACCATATATTTT. This encodes CSVEALSGTIYF.